A single sample gave rise to the 11 T cell receptor beta chains below, sequenced in a study of response to subunit inactivated influenza vaccine. TCRdb processed the RT-PCR reads anew with MiXCR; each CDR3 protein has one entry. The sample has around 580,000 distinct CDR3 sequences, 11% to 15% seen once. Sequenced here: PBMCs from blood, sampled roughly 12 days after vaccination. These receptors were obtained from a man aged 45-65 years who received an inactivated influenza vaccine.

In its sample, this clonotype was seen a few times. Relative to the germline gene, one junction end is altered; a read error may explain this. This chain joins TRBV5-5 and TRBJ1-5; the D is unclear. CDR1 and CDR2 (germline): SGHKS, YYEKEE (reference sequence). The CDR3 contains 13 residues. CDR3 nucleotide sequence: TGTGCCAGCAGCTTGGAAGGAAATCCGCCCCAGCATTTT. It translates to CASSLEGNPPQHF. Full variable domain (rest looked up from reference TRBV5-5 and TRBJ1-5): DAGVTQSPTHLIKTRGQQVTLRCSPISGHKSVSWYQQVLGQGPQFIFQYYEKEERGRGNFPDRFSARQFPNYSSELNVNALLLGDSALYLCASSLEGNPPQHFGDGTRLSIL.

V usage is TRBV20-1 and J usage is TRBJ2-7, with 8 positions matching TRBD1. The CDR3 has 15 residues. V shed 3 bases and J 4 bases; nucleotides not matched to a gene: 11. Germline V CDR1 and CDR2: DFQATT, SNEGSKA (reference sequence). Written as DNA, the CDR3 is TGCAGTGCTAGTCCGGCCTACAGGGGGACGTACGAGCAGTACTTC. Protein: CSASPAYRGTYEQYF.

The rearrangement uses TRBV4-3 and TRBJ2-5; D assignment may be TRBD1 or TRBD2 (6 bases each). V lost 1 base and J lost 6, with 9 bases in between. The length of the CDR3 is 13 residues. Germline V CDR1 and CDR2: LGHNA, YSLEER. As DNA, the CDR3 is TGCGCCAGCAGCCAAGCGGGGGCGAAGACCCAGTACTTC. Translating it yields CASSQAGAKTQYF.

The gene calls are TRBV6-1 and TRBJ1-2; maybe TRBD1 (5 bases). Trimming removed 6 bases at V and 10 bases at J, with 27 bases between. CDR1 is MNHNS and CDR2 is SASEGT in the germline V gene. CDR3 length: 16 residues. The CDR3 loop reads CASSPRYDGSGFDYTF. CDR3 DNA sequence: TGTGCCAGCAGCCCCAGATATGACGGGTCAGGGTTTGACTACACCTTC.

This chain uses TRBV28 with TRBJ2-7; 9 bases fit TRBD2. The junction had 13 bases not matched to a gene; V was cut back by 10 bases and J by 0 bases. Germline V gives CDR1 MDHEN, CDR2 SYDVKM. The CDR3 length is 16 residues. In nucleotides, the CDR3 is TGTGCCACCAGAGGACCCAGCGGGAGGAGCTCCTACGAGCAGTACTTC. This encodes CATRGPSGRSSYEQYF.

This clonotype appeared many times. The chain joins TRBV11-2 to TRBJ1-2; 8 bases are shared with TRBD1. This CDR3 has 13 amino acids. The J segment lost 4 bases and the V segment lost 4 bases, leaving 2 bases of the junction unmatched. Germline CDR1 is SGHAT and CDR2 is FQNNGV. CDR3 DNA sequence: TGTGCCAGCAGCTCGACAGGGGTCTATGGCTACACCTTC. Translated: CASSSTGVYGYTF.

This clonotype was recorded a few times. The chain combines TRBV15 with TRBJ2-1, with 9 bases that match TRBD2. Trimming at V came to 5 bases and at J to 10 bases, leaving 12 bases not matched to a gene. Germline V CDR1 and CDR2: LNHNV, YYDKDF (reference sequence). There are 15 residues in the CDR3. The CDR3 spells CATSYHRGGGAEQFF. The CDR3 coding sequence is TGTGCCACCAGCTACCACCGAGGCGGGGGGGCCGAGCAGTTCTTC.

The chain has TRBV4-1 and TRBJ2-4; 7 bases fit TRBD1. Germline CDR1 is MGHRA and CDR2 is YSYEKL. The CDR3 totals 21 residues. The V gene end was trimmed by 1 base and the J gene end by 0 bases; junction bases not matched to a gene: 18. The CDR3 sequence is CASSQGKFDRVDPVAKNIQYF. The DNA for the CDR3 is TGCGCCAGCAGCCAAGGGAAGTTTGACAGGGTGGATCCCGTAGCCAAAAACATTCAGTACTTC.

The V call is TRBV7-6, the J call TRBJ2-1, with TRBD2 matching over 9 bases. This CDR3 has 15 amino acids. Trimming at V came to 4 bases and at J to 6 bases, leaving 7 bases not matched to a gene. The germline V gene has CDR1 SGHVS and CDR2 FNYEAQ. The DNA for the CDR3 is TGTGCCAGCAGCTATAGCGGGAGTGGTGGCAATGAGCAGTTCTTC. This encodes CASSYSGSGGNEQFF.

The chain couples TRBV7-3 to TRBJ2-3; TRBD2 is a possible D gene (7 bases). Germline V gene data show CDR1 as SGHTA and CDR2 as FQGTGA. Trimming pared 0 bases from V and 2 bases from J, leaving 24 bases between. The CDR3 has 20 amino acids. In DNA form, the CDR3 reads TGTGCCAGCAGCTTAACAGGATCCTTACGACGGGGGGCCCCCACAGATACGCAGTATTTT. This codes for CASSLTGSLRRGAPTDTQYF.

The table lists this clonotype with a few counts. The genes are TRBV4-3 and TRBJ2-1; 10 nucleotides align to TRBD1. Unmatched junction bases numbered 11, after V lost 0 bases and J lost 6 bases. The CDR3 runs to 18 residues. Per germline, CDR1 LGHNA and CDR2 YSLEER. CDR3 nucleotides: TGCGCCAGCAGCCAAGAGGGATCGACAGGGGGCTTCCTCAATGAGCAGTTCTTC. It encodes CASSQEGSTGGFLNEQFF.